The subject of this entry is one T cell receptor beta chain. These data come from a study of blood T cell repertoires in COVID-19. Study information: PBMCs, B-cell-depleted T cells, or T cells were the source of the cDNA or gDNA that made up the material.

Measured with immunoSEQ multiplex PCR; TCRdb has only the in-frame clones, and not every one. The sample has around 170,000 clones, 70% to 90% seen once. Germline V lookup: CDR1 SNHLY, CDR2 FYNNEI. V lost 7 bases and J 7 bases, leaving 10 bases between the germline ends. This CDR3 region has 11 residues. This sequence was found in a man between 60 and 75 years old with acute or convalescent COVID-19. What was sequenced was peripheral blood. The V and J genes are TRBV2 and TRBJ1-2; a possible D gene is TRBD1 (5 bases). The CDR3 spells CASNSGFGYTF. CDR3 sequence (DNA): TGTGCCAGCAACTCAGGGTTTGGCTACACCTTC.